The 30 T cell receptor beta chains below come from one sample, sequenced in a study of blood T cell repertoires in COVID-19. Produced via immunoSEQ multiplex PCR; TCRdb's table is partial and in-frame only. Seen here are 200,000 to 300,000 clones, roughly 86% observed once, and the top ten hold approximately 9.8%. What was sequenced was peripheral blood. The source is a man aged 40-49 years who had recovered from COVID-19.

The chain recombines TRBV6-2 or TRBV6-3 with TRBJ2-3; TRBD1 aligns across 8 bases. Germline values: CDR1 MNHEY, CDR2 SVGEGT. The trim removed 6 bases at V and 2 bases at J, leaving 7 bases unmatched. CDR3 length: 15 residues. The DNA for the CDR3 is TGTGCCAGCAGCTTCGACAGGGGATACACAGATACGCAGTATTTT. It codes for CASSFDRGYTDTQYF.

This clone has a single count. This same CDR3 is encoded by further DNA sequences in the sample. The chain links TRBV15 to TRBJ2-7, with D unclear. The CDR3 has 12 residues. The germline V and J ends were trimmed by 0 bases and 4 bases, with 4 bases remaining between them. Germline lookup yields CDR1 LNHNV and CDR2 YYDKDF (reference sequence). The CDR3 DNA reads TGTGCCACCAGCAGAGACCGGTACGAGCAGTACTTC. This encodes CATSRDRYEQYF.

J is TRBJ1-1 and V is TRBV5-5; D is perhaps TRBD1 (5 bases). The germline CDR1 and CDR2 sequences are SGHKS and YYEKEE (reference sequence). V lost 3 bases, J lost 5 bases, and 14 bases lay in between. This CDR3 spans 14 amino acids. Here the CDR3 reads CASSWREGYTEAFF. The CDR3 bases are TGTGCCAGCAGCTGGCGGGAGGGGTATACTGAAGCTTTCTTT. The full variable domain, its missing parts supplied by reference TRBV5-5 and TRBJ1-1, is DAGVTQSPTHLIKTRGQQVTLRCSPISGHKSVSWYQQVLGQGPQFIFQYYEKEERGRGNFPDRFSARQFPNYSSELNVNALLLGDSALYLCASSWREGYTEAFFGQGTRLTVV.

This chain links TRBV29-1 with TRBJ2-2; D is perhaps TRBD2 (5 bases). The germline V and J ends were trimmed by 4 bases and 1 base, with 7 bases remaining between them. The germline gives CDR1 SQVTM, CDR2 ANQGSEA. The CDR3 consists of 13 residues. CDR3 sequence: CSVARENTGELFF. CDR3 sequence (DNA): TGCAGCGTTGCACGGGAGAACACCGGGGAGCTGTTTTTT.

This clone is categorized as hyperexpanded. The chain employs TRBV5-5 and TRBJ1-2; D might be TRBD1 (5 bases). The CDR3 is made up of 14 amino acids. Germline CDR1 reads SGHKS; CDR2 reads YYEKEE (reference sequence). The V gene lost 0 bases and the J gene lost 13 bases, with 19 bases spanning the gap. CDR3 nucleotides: TGTGCCAGCAGCTTGGCCCGGACACGGGAGGGGCTCACCTTC. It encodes CASSLARTREGLTF.

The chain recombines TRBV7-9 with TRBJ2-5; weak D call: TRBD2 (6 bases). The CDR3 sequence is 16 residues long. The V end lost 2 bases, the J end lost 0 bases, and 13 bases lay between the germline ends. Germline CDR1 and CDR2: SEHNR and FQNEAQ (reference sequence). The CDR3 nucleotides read TGTGCCAGCAGCTTACGTGACAGCGGGTACCAAGAGACCCAGTACTTC. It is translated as CASSLRDSGYQETQYF.

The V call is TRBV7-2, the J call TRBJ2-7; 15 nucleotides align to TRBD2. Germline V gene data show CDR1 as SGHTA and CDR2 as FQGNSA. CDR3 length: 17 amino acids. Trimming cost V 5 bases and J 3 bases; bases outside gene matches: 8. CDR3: CASSAAGLAGGFYEQYF. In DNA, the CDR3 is TGTGCCAGCAGCGCCGCAGGACTAGCGGGAGGGTTCTACGAGCAGTACTTC.

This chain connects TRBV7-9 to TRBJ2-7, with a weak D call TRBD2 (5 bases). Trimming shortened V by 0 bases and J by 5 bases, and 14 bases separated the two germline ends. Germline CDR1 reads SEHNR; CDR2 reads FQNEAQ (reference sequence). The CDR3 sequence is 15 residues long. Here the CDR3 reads CASSLAGRPNNEQYF. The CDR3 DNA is TGTGCCAGCAGCTTAGCGGGGAGACCAAACAACGAGCAGTACTTC.

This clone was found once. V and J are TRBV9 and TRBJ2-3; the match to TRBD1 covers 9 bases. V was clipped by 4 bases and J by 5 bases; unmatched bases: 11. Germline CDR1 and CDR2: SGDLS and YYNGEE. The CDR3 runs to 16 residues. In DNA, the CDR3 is TGTGCCAGCAGCTCTAGGGGACAGGGAATGTTAGATACGCAGTATTTT. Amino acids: CASSSRGQGMLDTQYF.

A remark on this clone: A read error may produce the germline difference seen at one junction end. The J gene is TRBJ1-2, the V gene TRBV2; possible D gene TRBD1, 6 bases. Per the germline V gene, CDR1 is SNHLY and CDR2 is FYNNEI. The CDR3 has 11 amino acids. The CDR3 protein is CANRQASVPDF. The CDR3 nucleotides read TGTGCCAACAGACAGGCCTCCGTCCCGGACTTC. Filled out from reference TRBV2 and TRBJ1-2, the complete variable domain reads EPEVTQTPSHQVTQMGQEVILRCVPISNHLYFYWYRQILGQKVEFLVSFYNNEISEKSEIFDDQFSVERPDGSNFTLKIRSTKLEDSAMYFCANRQASVPDFGSGTRLTVV.

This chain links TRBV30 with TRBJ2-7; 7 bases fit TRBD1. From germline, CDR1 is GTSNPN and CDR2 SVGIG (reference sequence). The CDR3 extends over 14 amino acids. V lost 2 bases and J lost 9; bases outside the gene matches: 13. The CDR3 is CAWSLYRGRAGQYF. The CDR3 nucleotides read TGTGCCTGGAGTTTGTACAGGGGCCGGGCAGGGCAGTACTTC.

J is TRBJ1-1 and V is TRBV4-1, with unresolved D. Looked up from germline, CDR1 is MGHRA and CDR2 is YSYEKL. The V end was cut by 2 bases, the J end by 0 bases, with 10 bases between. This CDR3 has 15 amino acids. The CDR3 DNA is TGCGCCAGCAGCCAAAACGTACGGGTGAACACTGAAGCTTTCTTT. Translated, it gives CASSQNVRVNTEAFF.

The DNA for the CDR3 is TGTGCCACCAGCAGAGGCCCTGGCGGGACGCAGTATTTT. Translated: CATSRGPGGTQYF. J is TRBJ2-3 and V is TRBV15; the D gene is possibly TRBD2 (5 bases). Per germline, CDR1 LNHNV and CDR2 YYDKDF (reference sequence). This CDR3 is built from 13 residues. V lost 1 base, J lost 9 bases, and 11 bases lay in between.

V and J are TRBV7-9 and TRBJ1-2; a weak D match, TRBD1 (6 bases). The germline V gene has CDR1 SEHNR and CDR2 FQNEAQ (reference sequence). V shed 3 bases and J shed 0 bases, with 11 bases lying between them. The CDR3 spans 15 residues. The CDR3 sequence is CASSFRQAPNYGYTF. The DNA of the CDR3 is TGTGCCAGCAGCTTCAGACAGGCCCCTAACTATGGCTACACCTTC.

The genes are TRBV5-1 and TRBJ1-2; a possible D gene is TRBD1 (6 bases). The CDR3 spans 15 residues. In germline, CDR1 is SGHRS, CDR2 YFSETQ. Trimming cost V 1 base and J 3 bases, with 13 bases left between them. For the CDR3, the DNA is TGCGCCAGCAGCTTGCTCACAGGGTCGGACTATGGCTACACCTTC. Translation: CASSLLTGSDYGYTF.

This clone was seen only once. In nucleotides, the CDR3 is TGTGCCAGCAGCTTAATTAGGGGGTCCGTTTATGGCTACACCTTC. This translates into CASSLIRGSVYGYTF. The chain employs TRBV7-8 and TRBJ1-2, with D possibly being TRBD1 (6 bases). The germline V gene has CDR1 SGHVS and CDR2 FQNEAQ. CDR3 length equals 15 residues. V shed 2 bases and J shed 5 bases, with 15 bases lying between them.

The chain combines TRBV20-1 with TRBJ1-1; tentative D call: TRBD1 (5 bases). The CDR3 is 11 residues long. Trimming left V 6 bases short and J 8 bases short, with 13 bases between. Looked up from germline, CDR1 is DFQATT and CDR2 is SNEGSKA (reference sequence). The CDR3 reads CSARALDEAFF. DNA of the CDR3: TGCAGTGCCAGGGCATTGGACGAAGCTTTCTTT.

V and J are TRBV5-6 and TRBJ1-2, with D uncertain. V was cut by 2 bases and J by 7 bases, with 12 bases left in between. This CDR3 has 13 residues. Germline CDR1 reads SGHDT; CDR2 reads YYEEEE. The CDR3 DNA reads TGTGCCAGCAGCTTATACCGGGTTCCTGGCTACACCTTC. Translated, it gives CASSLYRVPGYTF.

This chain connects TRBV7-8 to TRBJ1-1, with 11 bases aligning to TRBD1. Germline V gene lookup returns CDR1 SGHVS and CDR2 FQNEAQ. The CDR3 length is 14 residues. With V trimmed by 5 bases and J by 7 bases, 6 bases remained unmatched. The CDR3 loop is CASSRTGGTIEAFF. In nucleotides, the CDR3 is TGTGCCAGCAGCAGGACAGGGGGCACGATTGAAGCTTTCTTT.

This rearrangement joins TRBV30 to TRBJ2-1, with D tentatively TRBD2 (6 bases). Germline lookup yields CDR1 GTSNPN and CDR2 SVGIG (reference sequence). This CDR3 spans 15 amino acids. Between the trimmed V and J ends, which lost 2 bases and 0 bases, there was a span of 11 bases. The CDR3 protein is CAWSSGLSSYNEQFF. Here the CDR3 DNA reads TGTGCCTGGAGTTCGGGACTGAGCTCCTACAATGAGCAGTTCTTC.

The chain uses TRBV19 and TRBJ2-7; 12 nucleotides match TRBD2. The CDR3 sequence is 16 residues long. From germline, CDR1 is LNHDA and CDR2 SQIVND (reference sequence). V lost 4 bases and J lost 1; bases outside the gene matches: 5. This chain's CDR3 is CASSRGGLAGSYEQYF. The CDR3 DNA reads TGTGCCAGTAGTAGGGGAGGACTAGCGGGGTCCTACGAGCAGTACTTC.

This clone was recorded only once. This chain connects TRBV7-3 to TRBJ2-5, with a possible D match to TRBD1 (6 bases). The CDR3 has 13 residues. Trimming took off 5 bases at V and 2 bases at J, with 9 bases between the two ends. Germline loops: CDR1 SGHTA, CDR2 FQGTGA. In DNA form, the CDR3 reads TGTGCCAGCAGCAGGGGGTATCAAGAGACCCAGTACTTC. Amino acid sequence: CASSRGYQETQYF.

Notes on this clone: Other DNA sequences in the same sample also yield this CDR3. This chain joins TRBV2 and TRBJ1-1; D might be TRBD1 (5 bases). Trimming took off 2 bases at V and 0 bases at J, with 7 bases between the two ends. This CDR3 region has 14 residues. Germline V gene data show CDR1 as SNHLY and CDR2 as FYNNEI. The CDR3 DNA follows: TGTGCCAGCAGTGAACGACAGCTGAACACTGAAGCTTTCTTT. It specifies CASSERQLNTEAFF.

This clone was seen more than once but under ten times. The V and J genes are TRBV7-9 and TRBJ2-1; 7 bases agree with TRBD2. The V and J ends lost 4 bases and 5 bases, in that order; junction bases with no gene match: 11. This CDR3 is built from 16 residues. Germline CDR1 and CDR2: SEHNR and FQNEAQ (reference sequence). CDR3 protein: CASSYRPGLRDNEQFF. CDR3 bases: TGTGCCAGCAGCTACCGGCCGGGACTACGTGACAATGAGCAGTTCTTC. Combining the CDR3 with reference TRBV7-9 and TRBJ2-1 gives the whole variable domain DTGVSQNPRHKITKRGQNVTFRCDPISEHNRLYWYRQTLGQGPEFLTYFQNEAQLEKSRLLSDRFSAERPKGSFSTLEIQRTEQGDSAMYLCASSYRPGLRDNEQFFGPGTRLTVL.

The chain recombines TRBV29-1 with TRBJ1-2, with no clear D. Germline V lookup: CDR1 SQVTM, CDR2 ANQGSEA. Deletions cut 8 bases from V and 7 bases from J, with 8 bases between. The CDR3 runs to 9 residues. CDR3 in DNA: TGCAGCCCGGACGGTGGCTACACCTTC. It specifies CSPDGGYTF.

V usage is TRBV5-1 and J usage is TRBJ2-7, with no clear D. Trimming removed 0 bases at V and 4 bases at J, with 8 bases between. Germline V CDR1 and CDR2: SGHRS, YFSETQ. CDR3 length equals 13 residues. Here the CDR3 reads CASSLVPAYEQYF. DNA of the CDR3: TGCGCCAGCAGCTTGGTGCCAGCGTACGAGCAGTACTTC. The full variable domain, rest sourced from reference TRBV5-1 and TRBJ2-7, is KAGVTQTPRYLIKTRGQQVTLSCSPISGHRSVSWYQQTPGQGLQFLFEYFSETQRNKGNFPGRFSGRQFSNSRSEMNVSTLELGDSALYLCASSLVPAYEQYFGPGTRLTVT.

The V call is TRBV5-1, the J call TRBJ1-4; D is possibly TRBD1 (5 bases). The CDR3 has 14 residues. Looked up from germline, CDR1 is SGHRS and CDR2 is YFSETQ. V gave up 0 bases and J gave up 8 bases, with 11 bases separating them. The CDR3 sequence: CASSLDRGGEKLFF. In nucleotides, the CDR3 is TGCGCCAGCAGCTTGGATAGGGGCGGCGAAAAACTGTTTTTT.

In nucleotides, the CDR3 is TGTGCCAGCAGTTACTTCCGGACAGGGAAGAGCGAGCAGTACTTC. It translates to CASSYFRTGKSEQYF. This chain connects TRBV6-5 to TRBJ2-7; 8 nucleotides align to TRBD1. The CDR3 sequence is 15 residues long. V lost 1 base and J lost 6; bases outside the gene matches: 8. The germline V gene has CDR1 MNHEY and CDR2 SVGAGI.

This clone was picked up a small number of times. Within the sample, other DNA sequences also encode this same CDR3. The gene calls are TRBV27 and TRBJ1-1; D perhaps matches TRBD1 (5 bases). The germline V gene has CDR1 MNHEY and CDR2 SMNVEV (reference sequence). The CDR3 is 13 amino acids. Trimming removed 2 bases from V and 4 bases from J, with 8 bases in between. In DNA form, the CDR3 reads TGTGCCAGCAGTTTAGGGGGAGGCACTGAAGCTTTCTTT. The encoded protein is CASSLGGGTEAFF.

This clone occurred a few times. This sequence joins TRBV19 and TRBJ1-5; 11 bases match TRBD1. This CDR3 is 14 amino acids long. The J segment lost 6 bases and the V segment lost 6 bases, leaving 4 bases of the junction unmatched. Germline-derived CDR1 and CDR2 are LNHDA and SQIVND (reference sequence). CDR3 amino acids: CASSGQGATQPQHF. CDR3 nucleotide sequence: TGTGCCAGTAGCGGACAGGGGGCAACTCAGCCCCAGCATTTT.